A selection of T cell receptor beta chains follows, all from one sample in a study of resident and recirculating memory T cells in vitiligo. Libraries were prepared by immunoSEQ multiplex PCR; TCRdb keeps only in-frame clonotypes and omits some of them. The sample includes roughly 76,000 clones, 80% to 95% of them seen just once. Sequenced: blood. The receptor set was obtained from a male donor with vitiligo. Each CDR3 is given with its conserved first and last residue. A D gene is named only where the DNA matches it firmly. Where a row states a size, it is once, few, many or the class of an expanded clone; other rows omit it.

clone_size d_call j_call v_call cdr3_aa cdr3_nt
. . TRBJ2-5 TRBV7-7 CASSPLDSPQETQYF TGTGCTAGCAGCCCCCTGGACAGCCCCCAAGAGACCCAGTACTTC
. TRBD1 TRBJ1-1 TRBV4-3 CASSQEGTGLNTEAFF TGCGCCAGCAGCCAAGAGGGGACAGGGCTGAACACTGAAGCTTTCTTT
. TRBD2 TRBJ2-5 TRBV7-9 CASSFGSVKRGVETQYF TGTGCCAGCAGCTTCGGGTCAGTAAAGCGGGGTGTTGAGACCCAGTACTTC
. TRBD1 TRBJ2-7 TRBV2 CASSVRDRAKYEQYF TGTGCCAGCAGTGTCCGGGACAGGGCTAAGTACGAGCAGTACTTC
. TRBD2 TRBJ2-7 TRBV13 CASSRSLAGWRTYEQYF TGTGCCAGCAGCCGTTCACTAGCGGGGTGGCGGACCTACGAGCAGTACTTC
. . TRBJ2-2 TRBV7-3 CASSGPSRGSSTGELFF TGTGCCAGCAGCGGGCCTAGCAGGGGTTCGAGCACCGGGGAGCTGTTTTTT
. . TRBJ2-4 TRBV7-2 CASSLGGSKNIQYF TGTGCCAGCAGCTTAGGTGGGAGCAAAAACATTCAGTACTTC
. TRBD1 TRBJ2-7 TRBV4-2 CASSQEVTGGQSPYEQYF TGTGCCAGCAGCCAAGAGGTGACAGGGGGTCAGTCCCCCTACGAGCAGTACTTC
. . TRBJ1-5 TRBV4-3 CASSQERDQPQHF TGCGCCAGCAGCCAAGAGAGGGATCAGCCCCAGCATTTT
. . TRBJ1-6 TRBV7-3 CASSLTVRTPPLHF TGTGCCAGCAGCTTAACAGTCAGGACTCCACCCCTCCACTTT
once . TRBJ1-6 TRBV28 CASSLDRGGSPLHF TGTGCCAGCAGTTTGGATAGGGGAGGCTCACCCCTCCACTTT
. . TRBJ2-1 TRBV15 CATSGWTESSYNEQFF TGTGCCACCAGCGGTTGGACAGAAAGCTCCTACAATGAGCAGTTCTTC
. TRBD2 TRBJ2-1 TRBV5-4 CASSRSGGDWRSYNEQFF TGTGCCAGCAGTCGTAGCGGGGGGGATTGGAGGTCCTACAATGAGCAGTTCTTC
. . TRBJ2-7 TRBV7-9 CASSLVGYEQYF TGTGCCAGCAGCTTAGTCGGGTACGAGCAGTACTTC
. . TRBJ1-4 TRBV4-3 CASSQDRGSTNEKLFF TGCGCCAGCAGCCAAGATCGTGGCTCAACTAATGAAAAACTGTTTTTT
. . TRBJ1-2 TRBV28 CASSFGGYGYTF TGTGCCAGCAGTTTCGGAGGGTATGGCTACACCTTC
. . TRBJ1-1 TRBV6-1 CASRPGGSWTEAFF TGTGCCAGCAGACCTGGAGGGTCGTGGACTGAAGCTTTCTTT
. TRBD1 TRBJ1-5 TRBV5-5 CASSLGDRRPNQPQHF TGTGCCAGCAGTCTCGGGGACAGGAGACCTAATCAGCCCCAGCATTTT
. TRBD1 TRBJ2-5 TRBV7-2 CASSWGTGLQETQYF TGTGCCAGCAGCTGGGGGACAGGCCTTCAAGAGACCCAGTACTTC
. TRBD1 TRBJ2-2 TRBV7-9 CASRDRVTGELFF TGTGCCAGCAGGGACAGGGTTACCGGGGAGCTGTTTTTT
. . TRBJ2-7 TRBV4-1 CASSQYREGYEQYF TGCGCCAGCAGCCAATACAGGGAAGGGTACGAGCAGTACTTC
. . TRBJ2-5 TRBV7-5 CARSHYAASGGPRTYQETQYF TGTGCCAGAAGCCACTATGCAGCCAGCGGGGGGCCTCGTACGTACCAAGAGACCCAGTACTTC
. . TRBJ1-2 TRBV2 CASSLPNTDIRGYTF TGTGCCAGCAGTCTACCCAATACAGATATCCGAGGCTACACCTTC
once . TRBJ2-2 TRBV4-2 CASSRSQGTTIFGYTGELFF TGTGCCAGCAGTCGCTCACAGGGTACTACGATTTTTGGCTACACCGGGGAGCTGTTTTTT
once TRBD2 TRBJ2-1 TRBV7-3 CASSLVAGGHNEQFF TGTGCCAGCAGCTTAGTGGCGGGGGGCCACAATGAGCAGTTCTTC
. . TRBJ1-2 TRBV9 CASSVDSGLRAYGYTF TGTGCCAGCAGCGTAGATTCAGGCCTGCGGGCTTATGGCTACACCTTC
. . TRBJ1-6 TRBV27 CASSPQGGALGSPLHF TGTGCCAGCAGTCCCCAAGGAGGGGCTCTGGGATCACCCCTCCACTTT
. TRBD1 TRBJ2-1 TRBV5-4 CASSLGTGGREQFF TGTGCCAGCAGCTTGGGGACAGGGGGAAGGGAGCAGTTCTTC
. TRBD2 TRBJ2-1 TRBV5-1 CASSLSLAGALNEQFF TGCGCCAGCAGCTTGTCCCTAGCGGGGGCCCTCAATGAGCAGTTCTTC
. . TRBJ2-5 TRBV5-1 CASSQTGPPQETQYF TGCGCCAGCAGTCAGACAGGCCCTCCCCAAGAGACCCAGTACTTC
. . TRBJ1-6 TRBV5-6 CASSLNLAPLHF TGTGCCAGCAGCCTCAATCTAGCACCCCTCCACTTT
. TRBD1 TRBJ2-3 TRBV5-1 CASSSRDRGTDTQYF TGCGCCAGCAGCTCCCGGGACAGGGGCACAGATACGCAGTATTTT
. TRBD2 TRBJ2-3 TRBV11-2 CASSLTPSGGLSSTDTQYF TGTGCCAGCAGCTTAACTCCTAGCGGGGGGCTCTCTAGCACAGATACGCAGTATTTT
. . TRBJ2-7 TRBV30 CAWSVTVQSYEQYF TGTGCCTGGAGTGTCACCGTCCAGTCTTACGAGCAGTACTTC
. . TRBJ2-4 TRBV12-2 CASRLVGQGWPKNIQYF TGTGCAAGTCGCTTAGTGGGGCAGGGTTGGCCCAAAAACATTCAGTACTTC
. . TRBJ2-3 TRBV30 CACKGADTQYF TGTGCCTGTAAAGGGGCCGATACGCAGTATTTT
. TRBD2 TRBJ2-5 TRBV7-3 CASSPSPVAGGRETQYF TGTGCCAGCAGCCCCTCCCCGGTAGCGGGGGGCCGAGAGACCCAGTACTTC
. TRBD1 TRBJ1-3 TRBV4-2 CASSQDRGLGNTIYF TGTGCCAGCAGCCAAGACAGGGGGCTTGGAAACACCATATATTTT
. TRBD2 TRBJ2-1 TRBV14 CASSQETSGGTEQFF TGTGCCAGCAGCCAAGAGACTAGCGGGGGGACTGAGCAGTTCTTC
. . TRBJ2-1 TRBV7-2 CASSLNGVSVNEQFF TGTGCCAGCAGCTTAAATGGAGTTTCCGTCAATGAGCAGTTCTTC
. TRBD1 TRBJ1-1 TRBV28 CASSLPGQGAYTEAFF TGTGCCAGCAGTCTCCCGGGACAGGGGGCATACACTGAAGCTTTCTTT
once TRBD1 TRBJ2-7 TRBV19 CASSSGRGQGAYEQYF TGTGCCAGTAGTTCTGGCCGGGGACAGGGGGCCTACGAGCAGTACTTC
. TRBD1 TRBJ2-1 TRBV6-6 CASSFPGGVSEQFF TGTGCCAGCAGTTTCCCAGGGGGAGTTAGTGAGCAGTTCTTC
. TRBD1 TRBJ2-7 TRBV27 CASRYGTGLYEQYF TGTGCCAGCAGATACGGGACAGGGCTTTACGAGCAGTACTTC
few . TRBJ1-1 TRBV28 CASVPYPGQINTEAFF TGTGCCAGCGTTCCCTATCCCGGACAGATAAACACTGAAGCTTTCTTT
. . TRBJ2-7 TRBV7-2 CASSLDRSGYEQYF TGTGCCAGCAGCTTAGACAGGTCGGGCTACGAGCAGTACTTC
. TRBD1 TRBJ1-3 TRBV7-2 CASSSGTDGNTIYF TGTGCCAGCAGCTCCGGGACAGATGGAAACACCATATATTTT
. . TRBJ2-3 TRBV7-2 CASSFYGGATDTQYF TGTGCCAGCAGCTTCTATGGCGGGGCAACAGATACGCAGTATTTT
once . TRBJ2-1 TRBV19 CASSSKTVAASYNEQFF TGTGCCAGTAGTTCGAAGACAGTCGCCGCTTCCTACAATGAGCAGTTCTTC
. . TRBJ1-4 TRBV27 CASSSTTNEKLFF TGTGCCAGCAGTTCCACAACTAATGAAAAACTGTTTTTT
. . TRBJ2-1 TRBV6-5 CASSKQEGGQFF TGTGCCAGCAGCAAACAGGAGGGAGGGCAGTTCTTC